Sequencing of this TCR beta chain was carried out in a study of blood T cell repertoires in COVID-19. Study-wide context: The cDNA or gDNA used as material had been derived from T cells, B-cell-depleted T cells, or PBMCs.

In the original analysis: The assay estimated nucleated cells by amplifying reference gene primers. The protocol was immunoSEQ multiplex PCR, while the TCRdb copy is restricted to in-frame clones and leaves out a portion. The DNA was the basis for D and trimming; V, J and clone size are from that table. The repertoire holds roughly 180,000 clones, with approximately 85% as singletons. Participants came from some 23 US areas, aged about 18 to 100 years. Trimming removed 2 bases from V and 4 bases from J; junction bases left unmatched: 2. The CDR3 is 14 amino acids. Germline CDR1 is MNHNY and CDR2 is SVGAGI (reference sequence).

This receptor was identified in a man in his forties or fifties who had recovered from COVID-19. The chain couples TRBV6-6 to TRBJ1-5, with 7 bases identical to TRBD1. Sequenced material: PBMCs or T cells enriched from blood (not recorded which). The CDR3 nucleotides read TGTGCCAGCAGTTACGGGACAGTAAATCAGCCCCAGCATTTT. It encodes CASSYGTVNQPQHF.